The clone carrying this T cell receptor beta chain showed up just a few times. This entry is derived from a study of blood T cell repertoires in COVID-19. About the study: Italy, Spain and the United States were the sources of the convalescent and acute COVID-19 samples. T cells, B-cell-depleted T cells, or PBMCs provided the cDNA or gDNA that served as material.

V gave up 1 base and J gave up 4 bases; unmatched junction bases: 6. The CDR3 spans 15 residues. Germline V CDR1 and CDR2: LGHNA, YSLEER. Per the authors' pipeline: Amplification with reference gene primers provided the estimates of nucleated cell counts. Only in-frame clones appear in the TCRdb table, and some are missing; sequencing was by immunoSEQ multiplex PCR. V and J calls and clone size are as listed in that table; D and trimming were resolved from the DNA. The data contain around 70,000 clones, 80% of them singletons. This clonotype was obtained from a human donor in a cohort sampled during active COVID-19. Source material: peripheral blood. The V call is TRBV4-3, the J call TRBJ1-2, with 7 positions matching TRBD1. As DNA, the CDR3 is TGCGCCAGCAGCCAAGGACAGGGCCACCCCTATGGCTACACCTTC. It is translated as CASSQGQGHPYGYTF.